Listed here are 21 T cell receptor beta chains from one sample, sequenced in a study of shared clonotypes between healthy human individuals. Repertoires were generated with immunoSEQ multiplex PCR, while TCRdb's copy carries only in-frame clones and drops some. The table includes fewer than 1 million clones, about 97% detected once. CD45RO-negative, CCR7-positively selected cells formed the naive CD8 fraction, excluding terminally differentiated effector memory CD45RA+ cells. The sample comprised naive CD8+ T cells sorted from blood. The receptors were gathered from a man aged 25-45 years in good health.

The rearrangement joins TRBV30 to TRBJ2-7; D unresolved. The CDR3 contains 12 residues. V lost 2 bases, J lost 1 base, and 6 bases lay in between. CDR1 and CDR2 (germline): GTSNPN, SVGIG (reference sequence). The CDR3 here is CAWSPRSYEQYF. The CDR3 nucleotides are TGTGCCTGGAGTCCACGGTCCTACGAGCAGTACTTC.

CDR3 in amino acids: CASSLNGLDMNTEAFF. CDR3 in DNA: TGCGCCAGCAGCTTGAACGGGCTGGACATGAACACTGAAGCTTTCTTT. J is TRBJ1-1 and V is TRBV5-1, with D possibly being TRBD1 (5 bases). The V end was cut by 1 base, the J end by 0 bases, with 13 bases between. Germline CDR1 reads SGHRS; CDR2 reads YFSETQ. CDR3 size: 16 residues.

This rearrangement joins TRBV5-1 to TRBJ2-7; 7 nucleotides line up with TRBD1. This CDR3 comprises 15 residues. Per the germline V gene, CDR1 is SGHRS and CDR2 is YFSETQ. The V segment lost 6 bases and the J segment 2 bases; nucleotides outside the gene matches: 11. This chain's CDR3 is CASTSSGTVAYEQYF. The CDR3 region has the DNA TGCGCCAGCACCAGTTCCGGGACAGTGGCCTACGAGCAGTACTTC.

The chain recombines TRBV4-1 with TRBJ2-7, with TRBD2 as a possible D gene (5 bases). The CDR3 loop spans 18 amino acids. Germline V gives CDR1 MGHRA, CDR2 YSYEKL. V was pared by 0 bases and J by 0 bases, with 18 bases between. The CDR3 DNA reads as TGCGCCAGCAGCCAAGATATTTCCCGGCGGGTTGGCTCCTACGAGCAGTACTTC. This translates into CASSQDISRRVGSYEQYF.

The rearrangement uses TRBV5-1 and TRBJ2-5; a weak D match, TRBD2 (7 bases). Germline CDR1 and CDR2: SGHRS and YFSETQ. V dropped 0 bases and J dropped 4 bases, with 13 bases sitting between them. The CDR3 has 15 residues. CDR3 nucleotides: TGCGCCAGCAGCTTGGTGGGCGGGGGCGGAGAGACCCAGTACTTC. This gives the protein CASSLVGGGGETQYF.

The V gene is TRBV4-2, the J gene TRBJ2-7; D perhaps matches TRBD2 (6 bases). Germline CDR1 and CDR2: LGHNA and YNFKEQ. The CDR3 is 14 residues long. The ends were cut back, 0 bases at V and 2 bases at J, with 8 bases in the middle. The DNA for the CDR3 is TGTGCCAGCAGCCAAGACACGGGAGCCTACGAGCAGTACTTC. Translation: CASSQDTGAYEQYF.

This chain connects TRBV7-9 to TRBJ2-7; D uncertain. CDR1 and CDR2 (germline): SEHNR, FQNEAQ (reference sequence). The CDR3 consists of 15 residues. The V end lost 5 bases, the J end lost 2 bases, and 16 bases lay between the germline ends. The CDR3: CASSLGDPDPYEQYF. As DNA, the CDR3 is TGTGCCAGCAGCCTCGGAGACCCCGACCCCTACGAGCAGTACTTC.

The rearrangement uses TRBV5-6 and TRBJ2-5; 8 bases line up with TRBD1. Germline assignment: CDR1 SGHDT and CDR2 YYEEEE. The CDR3 length is 15 residues. The V and J ends lost 2 bases and 2 bases, in that order; junction bases with no gene match: 5. CDR3 nucleotides: TGTGCCAGCAGCTTTCCGGGACAGGTACAAGAGACCCAGTACTTC. Residues: CASSFPGQVQETQYF.

The chain links TRBV28 to TRBJ2-3; the match to TRBD1 covers 7 bases. The CDR3 contains 17 residues. The V and J ends lost 5 bases and 2 bases, in that order; junction bases with no gene match: 13. Per germline, CDR1 MDHEN and CDR2 SYDVKM. The CDR3 protein is CASSARQTGRPTDTQYF. CDR3 sequence (DNA): TGTGCCAGCAGTGCCCGTCAGACAGGGCGTCCCACAGATACGCAGTATTTT.

The chain joins TRBV5-4 to TRBJ2-1; either TRBD1 or TRBD2 may supply D (5 bases each). Germline CDR1 and CDR2: SGHNT and YYREEE (reference sequence). Trimming stripped 0 bases from V and 7 bases from J, with 23 bases between. This CDR3 has 18 residues. CDR3 region: CASSLAASGTYSHNEQFF. In DNA form, the CDR3 reads TGTGCCAGCAGCTTGGCCGCCTCCGGGACGTATTCCCATAATGAGCAGTTCTTC.

The chain is built from TRBV28 and TRBJ2-7; 8 bases fit TRBD1. The CDR3 loop spans 15 amino acids. CDR1 and CDR2 (germline): MDHEN, SYDVKM. After removal of 5 bases from V and 3 bases from J, the junction contained 9 bases not matched to a gene. The CDR3 DNA is TGTGCCAGCAGTGGCAGGGACAGGATCTACTACGAGCAGTACTTC. Translated: CASSGRDRIYYEQYF.

This chain uses TRBV28 with TRBJ1-1; the D is unclear. The V gene lost 3 bases and the J gene lost 5 bases, with 7 bases spanning the gap. Germline CDR1 MDHEN, CDR2 SYDVKM. The CDR3 length is 12 residues. The CDR3 sequence: CASSFPRTEAFF. The CDR3 DNA reads TGTGCCAGCAGTTTTCCTAGGACTGAAGCTTTCTTT.

This chain uses TRBV7-8 with TRBJ2-7, with 7 bases identical to TRBD1. Germline V gene data show CDR1 as SGHVS and CDR2 as FQNEAQ. V gave up 3 bases and J gave up 3 bases; unmatched junction bases: 5. This CDR3 comprises 14 residues. The CDR3 nucleotides read TGTGCCAGCAGCTTTACAGGGGACGGCTACGAGCAGTACTTC. Translation: CASSFTGDGYEQYF. Filled out from reference TRBV7-8 and TRBJ2-7, the complete variable domain reads GAGVSQSPRYKVAKRGQDVALRCDPISGHVSLFWYQQALGQGPEFLTYFQNEAQLDKSGLPSDRFFAERPEGSVSTLKIQRTQQEDSAVYLCASSFTGDGYEQYFGPGTRLTVT.

V usage is TRBV9 and J usage is TRBJ2-2; 9 positions agree with TRBD2. The CDR3 is made up of 17 amino acids. From germline, CDR1 is SGDLS and CDR2 YYNGEE. The ends lost 3 bases at V and 0 bases at J; junction bases unmatched: 6. CDR3 sequence reads: CASSARLAAANTGELFF. CDR3 bases: TGTGCCAGCAGCGCTCGACTAGCGGCCGCGAACACCGGGGAGCTGTTTTTT.

This chain uses TRBV18 with TRBJ2-3; a weak D match, TRBD2 (5 bases). This CDR3 has 14 residues. Germline V gene lookup returns CDR1 KGHSH and CDR2 LQKENI. V lost 2 bases to trimming and J lost 0 bases, with 6 bases between them. CDR3 in DNA: TGTGCCAGCTCACCAACTAGAAGCACAGATACGCAGTATTTT. Protein: CASSPTRSTDTQYF. The full variable domain, rest sourced from reference TRBV18 and TRBJ2-3, is NAGVMQNPRHLVRRRGQEARLRCSPMKGHSHVYWYRQLPEEGLKFMVYLQKENIIDESGMPKERFSAEFPKEGPSILRIQQVVRGDSAAYFCASSPTRSTDTQYFGPGTRLTVL.

This chain connects TRBV29-1 to TRBJ2-1; 7 nucleotides align to TRBD1. The CDR3 length is 16 residues. Germline CDR1 reads SQVTM; CDR2 reads ANQGSEA. V trimming: 4 bases; J trimming: 4 bases; junction bases outside the gene matches: 13. The CDR3 DNA is TGCAGCGTTGTTGGGACAGCGAGGACGAGGTACAATGAGCAGTTCTTC. Translation: CSVVGTARTRYNEQFF.

The CDR3 region is CASSVDVGTGEETQYF. CDR3 sequence (DNA): TGTGCCAGCAGCGTAGACGTTGGAACGGGAGAAGAGACCCAGTACTTC. V and J are TRBV9 and TRBJ2-5, with a tentative D call TRBD2 (6 bases). V lost 0 bases and J lost 3, with 15 bases in between. Germline V lookup: CDR1 SGDLS, CDR2 YYNGEE. This CDR3 contains 16 residues.

The V call is TRBV2, the J call TRBJ2-2, with 8 nucleotides matching TRBD1. Trimming took 6 bases from V and 8 from J; bases not matched to a gene: 14. The CDR3 spans 16 residues. Per germline, CDR1 SNHLY and CDR2 FYNNEI. Here the CDR3 DNA reads TGTGCCAGCAGAGCCCGACAGGGGACGGAATCTGGGGAGCTGTTTTTT. Translating it yields CASRARQGTESGELFF. The complete variable domain, with remaining parts taken from reference TRBV2 and TRBJ2-2, reads EPEVTQTPSHQVTQMGQEVILRCVPISNHLYFYWYRQILGQKVEFLVSFYNNEISEKSEIFDDQFSVERPDGSNFTLKIRSTKLEDSAMYFCASRARQGTESGELFFGEGSRLTVL.

The chain has TRBV5-8 and TRBJ1-5; D may be TRBD1 (5 bases). Trimming removed 9 bases from V and 3 bases from J, with 13 bases in between. This CDR3 is built from 13 residues. The germline V gene encodes CDR1 SGHTS and CDR2 YDEGEE. CDR3 protein: CATSWDLNQPQHF. The CDR3 coding sequence is TGTGCCACCTCATGGGACCTCAATCAGCCCCAGCATTTT.

This clone appeared a few times. This sequence joins TRBV9 and TRBJ2-1, with TRBD2 identical over 10 bases. Germline V gene data show CDR1 as SGDLS and CDR2 as YYNGEE. The CDR3 spans 15 residues. The V gene end was trimmed by 3 bases and the J gene end by 3 bases; junction bases not matched to a gene: 3. The CDR3 sequence is CASSAGLADYNEQFF. CDR3 coding DNA: TGTGCCAGCAGCGCCGGACTAGCGGACTACAATGAGCAGTTCTTC.

This clone was found once. Different DNA sequences within this sample yield the same CDR3. The chain joins TRBV9 to TRBJ2-7; D is perhaps TRBD2 (6 bases). The CDR3 is 15 amino acids. V shed 0 bases and J shed 0 bases, with 10 bases lying between them. Looked up from germline, CDR1 is SGDLS and CDR2 is YYNGEE. The CDR3, as DNA: TGTGCCAGCAGCGTAGAGGCCGGGAGCTCCTACGAGCAGTACTTC. Amino acid sequence: CASSVEAGSSYEQYF.